This passage covers 23 T cell receptor beta chains from one sample sequenced in a study of blood T cell repertoires in COVID-19. Generated by immunoSEQ multiplex PCR, the TCRdb table keeps only in-frame clones and is missing some. The sample carries 100,000 to 150,000 clones, around 86% recorded once. Sequenced input: peripheral blood. The receptor source for this set is a woman in her 70s with COVID-19, enrolled during active disease.

In regard to this clone: The same CDR3 is also encoded by other DNA sequences in this sample. The gene calls are TRBV7-9 and TRBJ1-3, with 9 bases fitting TRBD1. Germline loops: CDR1 SEHNR, CDR2 FQNEAQ (reference sequence). The CDR3 covers 15 residues. Trimming removed 6 bases from V and 4 bases from J; junction bases left unmatched: 7. CDR3 sequence (DNA): TGTGCCAGCAGTTGGGGACAGGGTTCAGGAAACACCATATATTTT. Residues: CASSWGQGSGNTIYF.

This chain uses TRBV5-1 with TRBJ1-1; 7 bases match TRBD1. Germline V lookup: CDR1 SGHRS, CDR2 YFSETQ. J lost 0 bases, V lost 5 bases, and 7 bases had no gene match. The CDR3 is 15 residues long. CDR3 loop: CASRQSRGMNTEAFF. CDR3 in DNA: TGCGCCAGCAGACAATCCAGGGGGATGAACACTGAAGCTTTCTTT.

In nucleotides, the CDR3 is TGTGCCAGCTCAACAACTCCCGGACAGGACCCCACAACTAATGAAAAACTGTTTTTT. Encoded protein: CASSTTPGQDPTTNEKLFF. The V and J genes are TRBV18 and TRBJ1-4; 7 bases agree with TRBD1. Germline CDR1 and CDR2: KGHSH and LQKENI. The CDR3 loop spans 19 amino acids. V shed 5 bases, J shed 0 bases, and the junction held 15 bases outside the gene matches.

The genes are TRBV5-6 and TRBJ1-6; possible D gene TRBD1, 5 bases. The CDR3 extends over 14 amino acids. The germline CDR1 and CDR2 sequences are SGHDT and YYEEEE. Deletions cut 4 bases from V and 9 bases from J, with 14 bases between. The CDR3 bases are TGTGCCAGCAGCCCGGGACTAGGTGGTTCACCCCTCCACTTT. The encoded protein is CASSPGLGGSPLHF. Complete variable domain (other parts from reference TRBV5-6 and TRBJ1-6): DAGVTQSPTHLIKTRGQQVTLRCSPKSGHDTVSWYQQALGQGPQFIFQYYEEEERQRGNFPDRFSGHQFPNYSSELNVNALLLGDSALYLCASSPGLGGSPLHFGNGTRLTVT.

The J gene is TRBJ1-1, the V gene TRBV4-1; TRBD1 matches at 7 bases. CDR1 MGHRA and CDR2 YSYEKL come from the germline V gene. The CDR3 is 16 amino acids. The V and J ends lost 0 bases and 11 bases, in that order; junction bases with no gene match: 15. CDR3 nucleotides: TGCGCCAGCAGCCAAGATTTCGGGACAGCTACGCCAGGGGCTTTCTTT. It translates to CASSQDFGTATPGAFF.

This clone has just a few counts. The chain's CDR3 is CASSLSGKLFF. The CDR3 DNA follows: TGTGCCAGCAGCTTAAGCGGAAAACTGTTTTTT. The chain links TRBV7-3 to TRBJ1-4; no clear D. Germline-derived CDR1 and CDR2 are SGHTA and FQGTGA. V was cut by 1 base and J by 10 bases, with 4 bases left in between. CDR3 size: 11 residues.

The CDR3 bases are TGTGCCAGCAGCCCCCCGGGCTCCTATAATTCACCCCTCCACTTT. Its translation: CASSPPGSYNSPLHF. The chain combines TRBV7-8 with TRBJ1-6; no clear D. Per germline, CDR1 SGHVS and CDR2 FQNEAQ. Trimming stripped 5 bases from V and 0 bases from J, with 8 bases between. The CDR3 totals 15 residues. Looking up the rest from reference TRBV7-8 and TRBJ1-6 gives the full variable domain: GAGVSQSPRYKVAKRGQDVALRCDPISGHVSLFWYQQALGQGPEFLTYFQNEAQLDKSGLPSDRFFAERPEGSVSTLKIQRTQQEDSAVYLCASSPPGSYNSPLHFGNGTRLTVT.

The V call is TRBV9, the J call TRBJ1-5; D is perhaps TRBD1 (5 bases). The CDR3 is 15 residues long. Trimming shortened V by 3 bases and J by 3 bases, and 13 bases separated the two germline ends. Germline V gives CDR1 SGDLS, CDR2 YYNGEE. The CDR3, as DNA: TGTGCCAGCAGCGGAACAGGCAACTACAATCAGCCCCAGCATTTT. This encodes CASSGTGNYNQPQHF.

J is TRBJ1-2 and V is TRBV6-4; no clear D. V was pared by 4 bases and J by 5 bases, with 8 bases between. This CDR3 contains 12 residues. Germline V gene lookup returns CDR1 MRHNA and CDR2 SNTAGT. This CDR3 is CASSVRDYGYTF. CDR3 sequence (DNA): TGTGCCAGCAGTGTACGAGATTATGGCTACACCTTC.

This clone has a single count. The chain links TRBV27 to TRBJ2-1, with TRBD2 as a possible D gene (5 bases). Trimming removed 5 bases from V and 8 bases from J, with 10 bases in between. This CDR3 is built from 12 residues. Germline V gives CDR1 MNHEY, CDR2 SMNVEV (reference sequence). The chain's CDR3 is CASSPSGHEQFF. CDR3 DNA sequence: TGTGCCAGCAGTCCGAGCGGCCATGAGCAGTTCTTC.

The chain couples TRBV5-5 to TRBJ1-3; 7 nucleotides line up with TRBD1. The CDR3 is made up of 17 amino acids. Trimming at V came to 4 bases and at J to 0 bases, leaving 10 bases not matched to a gene. CDR1 and CDR2 from the germline V gene are SGHKS and YYEKEE (reference sequence). This CDR3 is CASSPSGTAISGNTIYF. For the CDR3, the DNA is TGTGCCAGCAGCCCTTCCGGGACAGCTATCTCTGGAAACACCATATATTTT.

The chain joins TRBV7-6 to TRBJ1-2; TRBD1 might be the D (5 bases). V lost 2 bases and J lost 6, with 10 bases in between. Germline V gives CDR1 SGHVS, CDR2 FNYEAQ. This CDR3 has 13 amino acids. CDR3 DNA: TGTGCCAGCAGCTTAACGGGGGGGGATGGCTACACCTTC. Its translation: CASSLTGGDGYTF.

The V gene is TRBV24-1, the J gene TRBJ2-1, with 7 bases that match TRBD2. Unmatched junction bases numbered 6, after V lost 4 bases and J lost 10 bases. CDR3 size: 13 residues. Germline V gene sequence: CDR1 KGHDR, CDR2 SFDVKD. For the CDR3, the DNA is TGTGCCACCAGTGAGGGGGGGACTACCGAGCAGTTCTTC. This gives the protein CATSEGGTTEQFF.

The gene calls are TRBV5-1 and TRBJ2-2; 11 bases match TRBD1. V was pared by 0 bases and J by 7 bases, with 8 bases of the junction left unmatched. Germline CDR1 is SGHRS and CDR2 is YFSETQ. CDR3 length: 17 amino acids. The CDR3 here is CASSLAPAGTGGGELFF. CDR3 sequence (DNA): TGCGCCAGCAGCTTGGCCCCCGCCGGGACAGGGGGCGGGGAGCTGTTTTTT.

CDR3 loop: CASSQVPSGWGTQYF. CDR3 sequence (DNA): TGTGCCAGCAGCCAAGTGCCTAGCGGGTGGGGTACGCAGTATTTT. The chain combines TRBV4-2 with TRBJ2-3, with 8 bases identical to TRBD2. Germline V gene lookup returns CDR1 LGHNA and CDR2 YNFKEQ. The trim removed 1 base at V and 8 bases at J, leaving 8 bases unmatched. This CDR3 is 15 amino acids long.

The V call is TRBV11-2, the J call TRBJ2-7, with 14 bases fitting TRBD2. This CDR3 comprises 18 residues. Trimming removed 2 bases from V and 6 bases from J; junction bases left unmatched: 12. Germline lookup yields CDR1 SGHAT and CDR2 FQNNGV. The CDR3 DNA reads as TGTGCCAGCAGCTTAATGGCCGGGACTAGCGGGGGAGGTGGCGAGCAGTACTTC. Amino acid sequence: CASSLMAGTSGGGGEQYF.

This clone was counted a single time. This sequence joins TRBV3-1 (or the pseudogene TRBV3-2) and TRBJ2-5, with D possibly being TRBD2 (6 bases). The CDR3 is 16 amino acids. CDR1 and CDR2 from the germline V gene are LGHDT and YNNKEL (reference sequence). The V and J ends lost 1 base and 1 base respectively, with 13 bases between them. CDR3 nucleotide sequence: TGTGCCAGCAGCCAAGGTGGGGGGTTTTTCCAAGAGACCCAGTACTTC. It codes for CASSQGGGFFQETQYF.

J is TRBJ1-1 and V is TRBV7-9; D is unresolved. This CDR3 is built from 14 residues. CDR1 is SEHNR, CDR2 FQNEAQ, per germline (reference sequence). Trimming stripped 5 bases from V and 5 bases from J, with 15 bases between. The CDR3 DNA follows: TGTGCCAGCAGCACACGTGGGAGAGCGACTGAAGCTTTCTTT. Amino acid sequence: CASSTRGRATEAFF.

This clone turned up a few times. The chain joins TRBV9 to TRBJ2-1; 14 bases fit TRBD2. The CDR3 contains 16 residues. Trimming removed 3 bases from V and 9 bases from J; junction bases left unmatched: 8. Germline V gene lookup returns CDR1 SGDLS and CDR2 YYNGEE. CDR3 amino acids: CASSERLAGGSGEQFF. The CDR3 DNA sequence: TGTGCCAGCAGCGAGCGACTAGCGGGGGGGTCCGGTGAGCAGTTCTTC.

The genes are TRBV7-2 and TRBJ2-7, with TRBD2 identical over 8 bases. V lost 4 bases, J lost 0 bases, and 14 bases stayed unmatched. CDR1 is SGHTA and CDR2 is FQGNSA in the germline V gene. The CDR3 length is 18 residues. This CDR3 reads CASSSGLGLAGVSYEQYF. The DNA for the CDR3 is TGTGCCAGCAGCTCCGGACTAGGACTAGCCGGGGTCTCCTACGAGCAGTACTTC.

This rearrangement joins TRBV3-1 (or the pseudogene TRBV3-2) to TRBJ1-2, with 7 bases aligning to TRBD1. After removal of 4 bases from V and 8 bases from J, the junction contained 10 bases not matched to a gene. This CDR3 comprises 14 residues. Germline CDR1 reads LGHDT; CDR2 reads YNNKEL (reference sequence). The CDR3 region has the DNA TGTGCCAGCAGCCCGACCCGGACAGGTTTGGGCTACACCTTC. Translating it yields CASSPTRTGLGYTF.

This chain links TRBV28 with TRBJ2-5, with 11 bases identical to TRBD2. V gave up 8 bases and J gave up 2 bases; unmatched junction bases: 10. The CDR3 is 16 amino acids. Germline lookup yields CDR1 MDHEN and CDR2 SYDVKM. Here the CDR3 reads CASALAGTSGQETQYF. The CDR3 nucleotides are TGTGCCAGCGCCCTTGCCGGGACTAGCGGACAAGAGACCCAGTACTTC. The full variable domain, its missing parts supplied by reference TRBV28 and TRBJ2-5, is DVKVTQSSRYLVKRTGEKVFLECVQDMDHENMFWYRQDPGLGLRLIYFSYDVKMKEKGDIPEGYSVSREKKERFSLILESASTNQTSMYLCASALAGTSGQETQYFGPGTRLLVL.

The rearrangement links TRBV11-2 to TRBJ1-2; 9 bases are a match to TRBD1. This CDR3 region has 14 residues. In germline, CDR1 is SGHAT, CDR2 FQNNGV. Trimming took 6 bases from V and 7 from J; bases not matched to a gene: 9. The CDR3 bases are TGTGCCAGCAGTCTTTCGGACAGGGGTCTTGGCTACACCTTC. Translation: CASSLSDRGLGYTF.